This T cell receptor (beta chain) is drawn from a study of early T cells in non-severe SARS-CoV-2 infection. Looking at the study overall: With bulk RNA from unsorted whole blood as input, sequencing yielded unpaired chains. Overall study results and limits: The study's VDJdb matching favored anti-spike CD8 responses and missed private and CD4 specificities.

As regards this clonotype: Its antigen is still unknown. Possible read error: a much larger clone is one base away.

The CDR3 is made up of 14 amino acids. J was trimmed by 0 bases and V by 11 bases; bases with no gene match: 6. Germline assignment: CDR1 SNHLY and CDR2 FYNNEI. Individual cDNA molecules each received unique molecular identifiers attached to them. One entry per CDR3 protein, called by TCRdb with MiXCR from the 5' RACE reads. The repertoire holds approximately 42,000 distinct CDR3 sequences, 5.5% to 6.5% seen once, with 9.5% to 15% in the top ten. The sequence was obtained from an adult who was a healthcare worker with PCR-confirmed SARS-CoV-2 infection or an uninfected control (not recorded which). The chain carries TRBV2 and TRBJ1-2, with 10 bases identical to TRBD1. Sequencing was done on a sample of whole blood. The CDR3 DNA follows: TGTGCCGGCAAAGGACAGGGGGCTAACTATGGCTACACCTTC. It codes for CAGKGQGANYGYTF.